This is a list of T cell receptor beta chains from one sample in a study of control samples from healthy donors and cancer patients. Repertoires were generated with immunoSEQ multiplex PCR, while TCRdb's copy carries only in-frame clones and drops some. This sample has about 160,000 clones, with 85% to 95% found just once. The sequenced sample was blood. The receptor source for this set is a middle-aged woman in good health. Each CDR3 is given with its conserved first and last residue. Each record gives: clone size, J gene, D gene, V gene, CDR3 length, CDR3 protein, CDR3 DNA. A D gene is named only where the DNA matches it firmly. For some rows the clone size is stated as once, few or many, or as a class when expanded; others skip it.

NA TRBJ2-1 TRBD2 TRBV6-6 15 CASSYPGRGKNEQFF TGTGCCAGCAGTTACCCCGGGAGGGGTAAAAATGAGCAGTTCTTC
NA TRBJ2-7 NA TRBV10-3 13 CAISDPVNYEQYF TGTGCCATCAGTGATCCAGTAAACTACGAGCAGTACTTC
NA TRBJ1-5 TRBD1 TRBV19 17 CASSTAPVRGLAQPQHF TGTGCCAGTAGTACAGCCCCCGTCAGGGGGCTTGCTCAGCCCCAGCATTTT
NA TRBJ2-5 TRBD1 TRBV29-1 13 CSVESTGGETQYF TGCAGCGTTGAAAGCACAGGGGGGGAGACCCAGTACTTC
NA TRBJ1-2 TRBD1 TRBV4-2 18 CASSQVGGRRQGGYGYTF TGTGCCAGCAGCCAAGTGGGGGGACGACGACAGGGCGGCTATGGCTACACCTTC
NA TRBJ2-5 NA TRBV7-9 11 CASSYTETQYF TGTGCCAGCAGCTATACGGAGACCCAGTACTTC
NA TRBJ1-3 TRBD1 TRBV25-1 17 CASSPFLFGTALNTIYF TGTGCCAGCAGTCCATTTTTATTCGGGACAGCGCTGAACACCATATATTTT
once TRBJ1-1 TRBD1 TRBV7-9 15 CASSLLGGGSTEAFF TGTGCCAGCAGCTTATTAGGGGGCGGGAGCACTGAAGCTTTCTTT
NA TRBJ1-2 NA TRBV7-6 15 CASSLEAGANYGYTF TGTGCCAGCAGCTTAGAGGCAGGGGCGAACTATGGCTACACCTTC
once TRBJ1-4 NA TRBV30 14 CAWSDIATNEKLFF TGTGCCTGGAGTGATATAGCAACTAATGAAAAACTGTTTTTT
NA TRBJ2-1 TRBD2 TRBV7-2 18 CASSLTSGRASSYNEQFF TGTGCCAGCAGCTTGACTAGCGGGAGGGCCAGCTCCTACAATGAGCAGTTCTTC
NA TRBJ1-1 NA TRBV13 15 CASRPRLRGNTEAFF TGTGCCAGCAGGCCCAGGTTGCGGGGGAACACTGAAGCTTTCTTT
NA TRBJ2-3 NA TRBV18 14 CASSPFSSTDTQYF TGTGCCAGCTCACCATTCTCTAGCACAGATACGCAGTATTTT
NA TRBJ1-1 NA TRBV12-3/TRBV12-4 13 CASSFSVNTEAFF TGTGCCAGCAGTTTCTCGGTTAACACTGAAGCTTTCTTT
NA TRBJ1-4 TRBD1 TRBV6-1 15 CASSEKGQGSIKLFF TGTGCCAGCAGTGAAAAGGGACAGGGTTCCATAAAACTGTTTTTT
NA TRBJ2-2 TRBD2 TRBV11-3 19 CASGRGTSGIYTNTGELFF TGTGCCAGCGGTCGTGGGACTAGCGGTATATACACGAACACCGGGGAGCTGTTTTTT
NA TRBJ1-3 NA TRBV6-1 16 CASSVLRSGGGNTIYF TGTGCCAGCAGTGTACTTAGGTCAGGCGGTGGAAACACCATATATTTT
NA TRBJ2-1 NA TRBV5-1 16 CASSMTRSKLSGEQFF TGCGCCAGCAGCATGACCCGGAGCAAATTGAGCGGTGAGCAGTTCTTC
NA TRBJ2-6 TRBD2 TRBV4-3 19 CASSQEGIAGNSGANVLTF TGCGCCAGCAGCCAAGAGGGAATAGCGGGAAACTCTGGGGCCAACGTCCTGACTTTC
NA TRBJ2-5 TRBD2 TRBV3-1/TRBV3-2 17 CASSPGTSGSYQETQYF TGTGCCAGCAGCCCTGGGACTAGCGGGAGTTATCAAGAGACCCAGTACTTC
NA TRBJ1-1 TRBD1 TRBV28 12 CAIRRGFTEAFF TGTGCCATCCGCAGGGGGTTCACTGAAGCTTTCTTT
NA TRBJ1-2 TRBD1 TRBV25-1 13 CASSEWAGGGYTF TGTGCCAGCAGTGAATGGGCAGGGGGAGGCTACACCTTC
NA TRBJ2-6 NA TRBV5-4 16 CASPMEGARGANVLTF TGTGCCAGCCCAATGGAGGGGGCCAGAGGGGCCAACGTCCTGACTTTC
NA TRBJ2-3 NA TRBV20-1 14 CSASKAGSTDTQYF TGCAGTGCTAGTAAAGCGGGTAGCACAGATACGCAGTATTTT
NA TRBJ2-7 NA TRBV6-2/TRBV6-3 14 CASSYWDRTYEQYF TGTGCCAGCAGTTACTGGGACCGCACCTACGAGCAGTACTTC
once TRBJ1-6 NA TRBV18 17 CASSPRTPVEYNSPLHF TGTGCCAGCTCACCACGGACCCCCGTCGAATATAATTCACCCCTCCACTTT
NA TRBJ1-1 TRBD1 TRBV7-9 14 CASSPGGLGTEAFF TGTGCCAGCAGTCCAGGGGGCCTAGGCACTGAAGCTTTCTTT
NA TRBJ2-7 TRBD1 TRBV5-1 15 CASSEGQASLYEQYF TGCGCCAGCAGCGAGGGACAGGCCTCCCTCTACGAGCAGTACTTC
NA TRBJ1-1 TRBD1 TRBV10-3 18 CAISVPRQGPGGNTEAFF TGTGCCATCAGTGTCCCTCGACAGGGCCCAGGGGGGAACACTGAAGCTTTCTTT
NA TRBJ2-7 NA TRBV27 13 CASKGGGTYEQYF TGTGCCAGCAAGGGGGGGGGAACCTACGAGCAGTACTTC
NA TRBJ2-1 NA TRBV6-2/TRBV6-3 13 CASSPGPINEQFF TGTGCCAGCAGTCCCGGCCCCATAAATGAGCAGTTCTTC
NA TRBJ1-3 TRBD1 TRBV4-3 16 CASSQQGASSGNTIYF TGCGCCAGCAGCCAACAGGGGGCAAGCTCTGGAAACACCATATATTTT
NA TRBJ2-7 NA TRBV4-3 17 CASSQFRDTSLGYEQYF TGCGCCAGCAGCCAGTTCAGAGACACATCCCTGGGGTACGAGCAGTACTTC
NA TRBJ2-1 TRBD2 TRBV6-1 16 CASSERMGGPFNEQFF TGTGCCAGCAGTGAACGCATGGGAGGGCCGTTCAATGAGCAGTTCTTC
once TRBJ2-7 NA TRBV7-2 15 CASTPGTHLSYEQYF TGTGCCAGCACCCCGGGGACACACCTATCCTACGAGCAGTACTTC
NA TRBJ2-1 NA TRBV5-4 13 CASSLSSYNEQFF TGTGCCAGCAGCTTATCCTCCTACAATGAGCAGTTCTTC
NA TRBJ1-3 NA TRBV6-5 16 CASSYSIQLAGNTIYF TGTGCCAGCAGTTACTCAATACAGCTCGCTGGAAACACCATATATTTT
NA TRBJ1-1 NA TRBV25-1 15 CASSEYGGMNTEAFF TGTGCCAGCAGTGAATATGGGGGGATGAACACTGAAGCTTTCTTT
NA TRBJ1-6 NA TRBV9 15 CASSFDSRANSPLHF TGTGCCAGCAGTTTTGACAGCAGGGCCAATTCACCCCTCCACTTT
NA TRBJ2-3 NA TRBV9 14 CASSVVGRTDTQYF TGTGCCAGCAGCGTAGTGGGCAGAACAGATACGCAGTATTTT
NA TRBJ1-5 NA TRBV27 17 CARVGRGFGHSNQPQHF TGTGCCAGGGTAGGAAGGGGATTCGGTCATAGCAATCAGCCCCAGCATTTT
NA TRBJ2-1 TRBD1 TRBV4-3 18 CASSQERGQGNPYNEQFF TGCGCCAGCAGCCAAGAAAGGGGACAGGGGAACCCCTACAATGAGCAGTTCTTC
NA TRBJ1-1 NA TRBV29-1 12 CSVEAANTEAFF TGCAGCGTTGAAGCCGCGAACACTGAAGCTTTCTTT
NA TRBJ2-2 NA TRBV6-5 15 CASRTGTANTGELFF TGTGCCAGCAGGACCGGGACGGCGAACACCGGGGAGCTGTTTTTT
NA TRBJ2-2 NA TRBV7-9 13 CASSLQGTGELFF TGTGCCAGCAGCTTGCAGGGGACCGGGGAGCTGTTTTTT
NA TRBJ2-2 NA TRBV7-9 12 CASSGDTGELFF TGTGCCAGCAGCGGGGACACCGGGGAGCTGTTTTTT
NA TRBJ2-3 TRBD2 TRBV6-2/TRBV6-3 18 CASSPLSLSGGSTDTQYF TGTGCCAGCAGTCCCCTTAGCCTCAGCGGGGGTAGCACAGATACGCAGTATTTT
NA TRBJ1-2 NA TRBV5-1 14 CASSLDRGAAGYTF TGCGCCAGCAGCTTGGATCGTGGGGCCGCTGGCTACACCTTC
NA TRBJ2-5 TRBD1 TRBV7-2 16 CASSLKFGTGSETQYF TGTGCCAGCAGCTTAAAGTTCGGGACAGGTTCGGAGACCCAGTACTTC
few TRBJ2-7 NA TRBV7-9 16 CASSFGGSPIAYEQYF TGTGCCAGCAGCTTTGGGGGGTCTCCAATTGCCTACGAGCAGTACTTC
once TRBJ2-2 NA TRBV5-1 15 CASSLLDRNTGELFF TGCGCCAGCAGCCTCTTGGACAGGAACACCGGGGAGCTGTTTTTT
NA TRBJ2-7 NA TRBV4-3 14 CASSLRARDSEQYF TGCGCCAGCAGCCTAAGGGCCAGGGACTCCGAGCAGTACTTC
NA TRBJ2-7 NA TRBV5-8 12 CASSFGISRQYF TGTGCCAGCAGCTTTGGCATCTCCCGGCAGTACTTC
NA TRBJ1-1 TRBD1 TRBV23-1 15 CASTLRQGWNTEAFF TGCGCCAGCACCCTTCGACAGGGGTGGAACACTGAAGCTTTCTTT
NA TRBJ2-2 NA TRBV7-2 15 CASSLGTLNTGELFF TGTGCCAGCAGCTTAGGGACTCTGAACACCGGGGAGCTGTTTTTT